This T cell receptor (beta chain) was found in a study of shared clonotypes between healthy human individuals. Germline assignment: CDR1 SQVTM and CDR2 ANQGSEA. Trimming left V 5 bases short and J 6 bases short, with 13 bases between. The length of the CDR3 is 13 residues. The assay was immunoSEQ multiplex PCR, and TCRdb's table has in-frame clones only and misses some. The sample lists about 770,000 clones, 72% occurring once. This clone was seen a single time. The chain links TRBV29-1 to TRBJ2-2; D is possibly TRBD1 (7 bases). The origin of this receptor is a woman aged 25 to 45 in good health. The specimen sequenced was memory CD4+ T cells sorted from blood. The subset is: CD45RA-negative fraction. The CDR3 DNA is TGCAGCGTTAGAACAGGGGAGGCCGGGGAGCTGTTTTTT. Encoded protein: CSVRTGEAGELFF.